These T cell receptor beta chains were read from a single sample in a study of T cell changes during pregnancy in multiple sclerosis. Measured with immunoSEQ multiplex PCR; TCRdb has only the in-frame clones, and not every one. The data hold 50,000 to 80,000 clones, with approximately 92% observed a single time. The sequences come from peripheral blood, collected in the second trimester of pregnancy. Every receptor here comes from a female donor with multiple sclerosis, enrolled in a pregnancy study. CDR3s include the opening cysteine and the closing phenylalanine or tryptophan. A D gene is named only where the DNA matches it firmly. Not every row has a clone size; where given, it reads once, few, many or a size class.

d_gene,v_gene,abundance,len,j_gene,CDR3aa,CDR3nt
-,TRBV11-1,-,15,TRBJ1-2,CASSLEGGTLYGYTF,TGTGCCAGCAGCTTAGAGGGAGGGACTCTCTATGGCTACACCTTC
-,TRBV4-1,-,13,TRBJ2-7,CASSLGSSYEQYF,TGCGCCAGCAGCCTCGGGAGCTCCTACGAGCAGTACTTC
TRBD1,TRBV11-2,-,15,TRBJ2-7,CASRQPGQGSSEQYF,TGTGCCAGCAGACAACCGGGACAGGGTTCCTCCGAGCAGTACTTC
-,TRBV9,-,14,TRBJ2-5,CASSAGLTQETQYF,TGTGCCAGCAGCGCCGGACTAACCCAAGAGACCCAGTACTTC
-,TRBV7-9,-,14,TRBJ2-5,CASSLEGGLGTQYF,TGTGCCAGCAGCTTAGAAGGTGGGCTGGGGACCCAGTACTTC
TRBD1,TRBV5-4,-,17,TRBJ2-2,CASSLTGQEGNTGELFF,TGTGCCAGCAGCTTGACGGGACAGGAAGGGAACACCGGGGAGCTGTTTTTT
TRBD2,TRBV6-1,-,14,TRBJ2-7,CATGTSGIGYEQYF,TGTGCCACCGGGACTAGCGGGATAGGCTACGAGCAGTACTTC
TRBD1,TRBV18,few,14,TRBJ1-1,CASSPRTGERKAFF,TGTGCCAGCTCACCTCGGACAGGGGAGAGGAAAGCTTTCTTT
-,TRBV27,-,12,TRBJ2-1,CASSRENNEQFF,TGTGCCAGCAGCCGAGAGAACAATGAGCAGTTCTTC
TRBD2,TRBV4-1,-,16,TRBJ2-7,CASSQSSGGSSYEQYF,TGCGCCAGCAGCCAATCTAGCGGGGGGAGCTCCTACGAGCAGTACTTC
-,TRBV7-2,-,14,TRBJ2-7,CASSLVAREGEQYF,TGTGCCAGCAGCTTAGTGGCTCGGGAAGGCGAGCAGTACTTC
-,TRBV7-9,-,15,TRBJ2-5,CASSVTGSFQETQYF,TGTGCCAGCAGCGTGACAGGCTCCTTCCAAGAGACCCAGTACTTC
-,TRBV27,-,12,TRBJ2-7,CASSTGSYEQYF,TGTGCCAGCAGCACAGGAAGCTACGAGCAGTACTTC
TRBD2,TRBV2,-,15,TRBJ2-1,CASSNPAGDYNEQFF,TGTGCCAGCAGTAACCCAGCGGGAGACTACAATGAGCAGTTCTTC
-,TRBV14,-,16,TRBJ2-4,CASSQEDSLAKNIQYF,TGTGCCAGCAGCCAAGAGGACAGTCTAGCCAAAAACATTCAGTACTTC
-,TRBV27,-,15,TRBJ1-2,CASSYRGATPGGYTF,TGTGCCAGCAGTTATCGAGGAGCTACCCCGGGTGGCTACACCTTC
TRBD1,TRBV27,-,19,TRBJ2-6,CASSPHPGTGISGANVLTF,TGTGCCAGCAGTCCCCACCCCGGGACAGGAATATCTGGGGCCAACGTCCTGACTTTC
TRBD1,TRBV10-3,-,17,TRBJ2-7,CAISDSGQGLSSYEQYF,TGTGCCATCAGTGACTCGGGACAGGGTTTAAGCTCCTACGAGCAGTACTTC
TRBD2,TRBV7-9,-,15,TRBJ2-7,CASSLASAGVREQYF,TGTGCCAGCAGCTTAGCGTCAGCGGGAGTGAGGGAGCAGTACTTC
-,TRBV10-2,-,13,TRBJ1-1,CASSESPGIVAFF,TGCGCCAGCAGTGAGTCGCCGGGGATTGTAGCTTTCTTT
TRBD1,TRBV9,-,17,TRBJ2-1,CASSVGSGTGAYNEQFF,TGTGCCAGCAGCGTGGGTTCCGGGACAGGGGCCTACAATGAGCAGTTCTTC
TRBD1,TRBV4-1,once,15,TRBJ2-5,CASSQTARGQETQYF,TGCGCCAGCAGCCAAACCGCCAGGGGGCAAGAGACCCAGTACTTC
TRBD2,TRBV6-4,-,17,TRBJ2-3,CASSDSRESEGTDTQYF,TGTGCCAGCAGTGACTCGCGGGAGAGTGAGGGCACAGATACGCAGTATTTT
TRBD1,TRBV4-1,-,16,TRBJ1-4,CASSLLQGATNEKLFF,TGCGCCAGCAGCCTCCTCCAGGGGGCGACTAATGAAAAACTGTTTTTT
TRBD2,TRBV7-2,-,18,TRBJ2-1,CASSPGLAGGSSYNEQFF,TGTGCCAGCAGCCCAGGACTAGCGGGAGGGAGCTCCTACAATGAGCAGTTCTTC
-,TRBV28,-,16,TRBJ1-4,CASSFPTGEVNEKLFF,TGTGCCAGCAGTTTTCCCACGGGGGAAGTTAATGAAAAACTGTTTTTT
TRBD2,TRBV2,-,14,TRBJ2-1,CASNHGLAGYEQFF,TGTGCCAGCAACCACGGACTAGCCGGGTATGAGCAGTTCTTC
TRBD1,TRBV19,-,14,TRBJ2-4,CASTNTGGENIQYF,TGTGCCAGTACCAACACAGGGGGCGAAAACATTCAGTACTTC
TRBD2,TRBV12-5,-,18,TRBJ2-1,CASGLTPGTSGIYNEQFF,TGTGCTAGTGGTTTGACCCCCGGGACTAGCGGGATCTACAATGAGCAGTTCTTC
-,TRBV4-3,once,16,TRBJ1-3,CASSQETGSSGNTIYF,TGCGCCAGCAGCCAAGAAACGGGGTCCTCTGGAAACACCATATATTTT
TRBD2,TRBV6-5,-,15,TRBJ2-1,CASSSAGTNYNEQFF,TGTGCCAGCAGTTCCGCCGGGACTAATTACAATGAGCAGTTCTTC
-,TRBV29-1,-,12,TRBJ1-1,CSVNRVNTEAFF,TGCAGCGTTAACCGGGTGAACACTGAAGCTTTCTTT
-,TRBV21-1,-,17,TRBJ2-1,CASSKAHERDKDNEQFF,TGTGCCAGCAGCAAAGCGCACGAGCGGGACAAAGACAATGAGCAGTTCTTC
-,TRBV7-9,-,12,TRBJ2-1,CASSITSGEQFF,TGTGCCAGCAGCATAACTAGTGGTGAGCAGTTCTTC
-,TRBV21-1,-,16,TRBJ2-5,CASSKVTGRAVETQYF,TGTGCCAGCAGCAAAGTTACCGGGAGGGCCGTAGAGACCCAGTACTTC
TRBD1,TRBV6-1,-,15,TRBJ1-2,CAIQDRGQPNYGYTF,TGTGCCATCCAGGACAGGGGGCAACCTAACTATGGCTACACCTTC
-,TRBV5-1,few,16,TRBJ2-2,CASSLDGRGSTGELFF,TGCGCCAGCAGCTTGGATGGTAGGGGGTCCACCGGGGAGCTGTTTTTT
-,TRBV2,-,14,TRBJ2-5,CASAPQGRQETQYF,TGTGCCAGCGCCCCACAGGGTAGACAAGAGACCCAGTACTTC
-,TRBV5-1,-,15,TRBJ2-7,CASSLGQGFSYEQYF,TGCGCCAGCAGCTTGGGGCAGGGCTTTTCCTACGAGCAGTACTTC
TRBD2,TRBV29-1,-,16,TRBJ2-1,CSVEVGTSGSYNEQFF,TGCAGCGTTGAGGTCGGGACTAGCGGGTCCTACAATGAGCAGTTCTTC
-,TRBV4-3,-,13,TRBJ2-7,CASSQEGQGKQYF,TGCGCCAGCAGCCAAGAGGGGCAGGGTAAGCAGTACTTC
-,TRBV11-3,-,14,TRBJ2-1,CASSLKGGYNEQFF,TGTGCCAGCAGCTTAAAAGGGGGCTACAATGAGCAGTTCTTC
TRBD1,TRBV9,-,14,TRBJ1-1,CASSARGMNTEAFF,TGTGCCAGCAGCGCCAGGGGGATGAACACTGAAGCTTTCTTT
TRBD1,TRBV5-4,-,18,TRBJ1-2,CASSLASSGQDLNYGYTF,TGTGCCAGCAGCTTGGCCAGTAGTGGACAGGATCTTAACTATGGCTACACCTTC
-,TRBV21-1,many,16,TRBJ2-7,CASSKAALAGRYEQYF,TGTGCCAGCAGCAAAGCTGCACTAGCGGGCCGCTACGAGCAGTACTTC
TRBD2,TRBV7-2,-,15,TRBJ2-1,CASSLVALAGDEQFF,TGTGCCAGCAGCTTAGTTGCACTAGCGGGCGATGAGCAGTTCTTC
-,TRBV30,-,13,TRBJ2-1,CAWTYSSYNEQFF,TGTGCCTGGACCTACAGCTCCTACAATGAGCAGTTCTTC